The 7 T cell receptor beta chains presented below share a single source sample, sequenced in a study of cytomegalovirus exposure and HLA in healthy donors. With 60 Vbeta and 13 Jbeta primers, the PCR was carried out. This table comes from immunoSEQ multiplex PCR, and its TCRdb copy is limited to in-frame clones, with some not included. The table includes approximately 82,000 clones, around 10% detected once. The specimen sequenced was PBMCs. These TCRs come from a man aged 55 to 69 in good health and CMV-seropositive.

The CDR3 DNA reads TGTGCCAGCAGCGTCTCGGGATGGGATGAGCAGTTCTTC. Encoded protein: CASSVSGWDEQFF. The chain is built from TRBV9 and TRBJ2-1, with a weak D call TRBD2 (5 bases). The V end was cut by 2 bases, the J end by 8 bases, with 11 bases between. The germline V gene has CDR1 SGDLS and CDR2 YYNGEE. The CDR3 extends over 13 amino acids.

On this clone itself: With a far larger clone one base away, a read error is the likely cause. The chain joins TRBV4-1 to TRBJ2-5; the D is unclear. Germline CDR1 is MGHRA and CDR2 is YSYEKL. This CDR3 has 14 residues. V was cut by 0 bases and J by 13 bases, with 18 bases left in between. DNA of the CDR3: TGCGCCAGCAGCCAAGAGGCGATCCAGCAGGCCCCGTACTTC. Protein sequence: CASSQEAIQQAPYF.

This clone turned up a few times. The chain recombines TRBV10-3 with TRBJ2-2; TRBD2 matches at 11 bases. This CDR3 spans 17 amino acids. CDR1 ENHRY and CDR2 SYGVKD come from the germline V gene. Trimming removed 2 bases from V and 5 bases from J; junction bases left unmatched: 7. The CDR3 spells CAISEHSGGARTGELFF. Written as DNA, the CDR3 is TGTGCCATCAGTGAGCATAGCGGGGGGGCCCGTACCGGGGAGCTGTTTTTT.

This rearrangement joins TRBV10-3 to TRBJ2-2; possibly TRBD2 for D (7 bases). The CDR3 covers 13 residues. CDR1 ENHRY and CDR2 SYGVKD come from the germline V gene. V was clipped by 6 bases and J by 5 bases, with 10 bases between them. The CDR3 DNA is TGTGCCATCAGAGAGGGGGGGACCGGGGAGCTGTTTTTT. This gives the protein CAIREGGTGELFF.

The genes are TRBV30 and TRBJ1-1; no firm D call. Germline-derived CDR1 and CDR2 are GTSNPN and SVGIG (reference sequence). Trimming left V 0 bases short and J 0 bases short, with 8 bases between. The CDR3 has 14 residues. The CDR3 DNA sequence: TGTGCCTGGAGTGTAACGCGGCTGAACACTGAAGCTTTCTTT. It translates to CAWSVTRLNTEAFF.

In this sample, this clone turned up a few times. V and J are TRBV30 and TRBJ2-7; 7 bases are a match to TRBD2. V shed 0 bases, J shed 5 bases, and the junction held 7 bases outside the gene matches. The CDR3 runs 14 residues. The germline gives CDR1 GTSNPN, CDR2 SVGIG (reference sequence). CDR3 sequence reads: CAWSVAWGRDEQYF. The CDR3 DNA sequence: TGTGCCTGGAGTGTAGCCTGGGGGAGGGACGAGCAGTACTTC.

On this clone: Other DNA sequences in the same sample also yield this CDR3. V usage is TRBV5-1 and J usage is TRBJ2-5; 14 bases are shared with TRBD2. CDR1 and CDR2 from the germline V gene are SGHRS and YFSETQ. This CDR3 contains 15 residues. V was clipped by 0 bases and J by 5 bases; unmatched bases: 0. CDR3 protein: CASSLGTSGRETQYF. CDR3 in DNA: TGCGCCAGCAGCTTGGGGACTAGCGGGAGGGAGACCCAGTACTTC. Together with reference TRBV5-1 and TRBJ2-5, the CDR3 gives the full variable domain: KAGVTQTPRYLIKTRGQQVTLSCSPISGHRSVSWYQQTPGQGLQFLFEYFSETQRNKGNFPGRFSGRQFSNSRSEMNVSTLELGDSALYLCASSLGTSGRETQYFGPGTRLLVL.